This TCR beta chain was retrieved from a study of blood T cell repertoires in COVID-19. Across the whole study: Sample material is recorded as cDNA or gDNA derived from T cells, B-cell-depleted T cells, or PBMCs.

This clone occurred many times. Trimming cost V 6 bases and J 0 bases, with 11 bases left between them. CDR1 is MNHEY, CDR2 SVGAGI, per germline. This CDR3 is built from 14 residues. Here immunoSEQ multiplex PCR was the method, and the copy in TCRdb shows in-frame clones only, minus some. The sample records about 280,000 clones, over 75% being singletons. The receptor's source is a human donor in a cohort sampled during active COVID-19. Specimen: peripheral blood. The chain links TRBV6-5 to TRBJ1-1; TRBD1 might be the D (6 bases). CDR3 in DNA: TGTGCCAGCAGCCCCGGGACACTGAACACTGAAGCTTTCTTT. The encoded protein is CASSPGTLNTEAFF.